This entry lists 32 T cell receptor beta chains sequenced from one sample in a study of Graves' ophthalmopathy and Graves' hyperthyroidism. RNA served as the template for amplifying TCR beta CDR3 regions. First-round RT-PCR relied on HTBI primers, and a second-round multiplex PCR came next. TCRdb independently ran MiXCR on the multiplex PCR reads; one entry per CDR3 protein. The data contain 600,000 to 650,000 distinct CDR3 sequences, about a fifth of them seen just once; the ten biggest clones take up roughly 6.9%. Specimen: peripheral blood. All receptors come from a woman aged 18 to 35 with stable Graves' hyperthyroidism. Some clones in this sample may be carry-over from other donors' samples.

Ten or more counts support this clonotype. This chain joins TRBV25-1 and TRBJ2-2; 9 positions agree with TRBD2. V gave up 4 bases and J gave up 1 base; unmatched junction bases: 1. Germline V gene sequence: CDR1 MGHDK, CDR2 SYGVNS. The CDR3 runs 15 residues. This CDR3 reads CASSALAGNTGELFF. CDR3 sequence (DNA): TGTGCCAGCAGTGCACTAGCGGGGAACACCGGGGAGCTGTTTTTT.

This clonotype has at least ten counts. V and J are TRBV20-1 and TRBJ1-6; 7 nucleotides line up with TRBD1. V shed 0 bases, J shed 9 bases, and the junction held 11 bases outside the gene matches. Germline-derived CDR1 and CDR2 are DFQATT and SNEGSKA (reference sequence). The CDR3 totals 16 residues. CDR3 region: CSARDLRTGRGSPLHF. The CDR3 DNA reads TGCAGTGCTAGAGATCTTCGGACAGGAAGGGGTTCACCCCTCCACTTT.

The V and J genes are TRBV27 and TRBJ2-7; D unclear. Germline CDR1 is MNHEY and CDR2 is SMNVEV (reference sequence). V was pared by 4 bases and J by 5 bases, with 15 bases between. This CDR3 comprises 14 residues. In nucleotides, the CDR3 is TGTGCCAGCAGTTGGAGTGGACCCCATGACGAGCAGTACTTC. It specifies CASSWSGPHDEQYF.

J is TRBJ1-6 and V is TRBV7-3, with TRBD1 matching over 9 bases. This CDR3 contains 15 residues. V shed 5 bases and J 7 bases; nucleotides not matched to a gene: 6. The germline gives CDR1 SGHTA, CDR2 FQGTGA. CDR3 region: CASSRSTGGNSPLHF. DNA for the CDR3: TGTGCCAGCAGCCGATCGACAGGGGGGAATTCACCCCTCCACTTT.

CDR3 bases: TGTGCCAGCTCACCGCCAACGCAGGCCCGGCCCCAGCATTTT. It yields the protein CASSPPTQARPQHF. This chain connects TRBV18 to TRBJ1-5; D not resolved. Germline CDR1 and CDR2: KGHSH and LQKENI. V was shortened by 3 bases and J by 9 bases, with 15 bases between the two germline ends. The CDR3 has 14 residues.

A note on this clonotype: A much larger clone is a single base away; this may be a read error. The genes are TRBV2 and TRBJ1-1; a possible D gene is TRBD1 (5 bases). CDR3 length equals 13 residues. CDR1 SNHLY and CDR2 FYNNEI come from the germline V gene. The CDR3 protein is CVSRVHEDTEAFF. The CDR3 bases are TGTGTCAGCAGGGTACATGAGGACACTGAAGCTTTCTTT.

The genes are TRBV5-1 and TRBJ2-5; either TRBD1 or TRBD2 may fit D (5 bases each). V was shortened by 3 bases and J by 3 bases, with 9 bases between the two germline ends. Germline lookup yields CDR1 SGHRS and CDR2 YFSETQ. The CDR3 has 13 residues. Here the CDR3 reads CASSSGPEETQYF. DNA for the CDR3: TGCGCCAGCAGCTCGGGACCCGAAGAGACCCAGTACTTC.

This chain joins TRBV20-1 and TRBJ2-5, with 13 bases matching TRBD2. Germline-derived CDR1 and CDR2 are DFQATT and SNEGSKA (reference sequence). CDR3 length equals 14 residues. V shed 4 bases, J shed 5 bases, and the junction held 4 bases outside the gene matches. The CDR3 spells CSATGLAGVETQYF. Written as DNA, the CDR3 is TGCAGTGCTACCGGACTAGCGGGAGTGGAGACCCAGTACTTC.

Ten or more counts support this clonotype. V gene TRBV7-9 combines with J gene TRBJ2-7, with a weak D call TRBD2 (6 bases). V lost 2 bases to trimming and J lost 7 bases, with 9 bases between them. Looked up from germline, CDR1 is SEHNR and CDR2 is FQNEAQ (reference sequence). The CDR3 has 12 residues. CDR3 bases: TGTGCCAGCAGCTTATCGGCGGGAGAGCAGTACTTC. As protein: CASSLSAGEQYF.

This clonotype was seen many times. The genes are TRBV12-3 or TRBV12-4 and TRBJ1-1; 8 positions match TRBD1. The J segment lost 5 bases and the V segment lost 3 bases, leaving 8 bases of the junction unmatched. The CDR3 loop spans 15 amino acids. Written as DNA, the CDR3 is TGTGCCAGCAGTTTGGACAGGGCCTTCGGAACTGAAGCTTTCTTT. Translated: CASSLDRAFGTEAFF.

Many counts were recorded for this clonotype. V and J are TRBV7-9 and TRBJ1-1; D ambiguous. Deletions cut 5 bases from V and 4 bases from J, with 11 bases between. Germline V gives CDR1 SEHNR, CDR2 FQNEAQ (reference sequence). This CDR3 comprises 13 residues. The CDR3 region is CASSVGPITEAFF. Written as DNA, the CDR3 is TGTGCCAGCAGCGTCGGCCCTATCACTGAAGCTTTCTTT.

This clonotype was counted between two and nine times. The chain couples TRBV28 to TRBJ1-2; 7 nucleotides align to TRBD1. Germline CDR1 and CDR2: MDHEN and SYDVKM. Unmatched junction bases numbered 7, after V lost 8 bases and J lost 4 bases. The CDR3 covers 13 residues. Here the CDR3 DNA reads TGTGCCAGCCGAACAGGGGTCGGCTATGGCTACACCTTC. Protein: CASRTGVGYGYTF.

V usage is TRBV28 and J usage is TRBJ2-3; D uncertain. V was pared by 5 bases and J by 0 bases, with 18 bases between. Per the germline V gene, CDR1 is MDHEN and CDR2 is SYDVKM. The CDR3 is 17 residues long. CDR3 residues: CASSSPFRLASTDTQYF. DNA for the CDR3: TGTGCCAGCAGTAGCCCCTTTCGGCTGGCTAGCACAGATACGCAGTATTTT.

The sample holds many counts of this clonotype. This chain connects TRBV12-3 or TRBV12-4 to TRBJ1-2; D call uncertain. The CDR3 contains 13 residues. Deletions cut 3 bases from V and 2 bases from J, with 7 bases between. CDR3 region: CASSFPENYGYTF. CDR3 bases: TGTGCCAGCAGTTTCCCAGAGAACTATGGCTACACCTTC.

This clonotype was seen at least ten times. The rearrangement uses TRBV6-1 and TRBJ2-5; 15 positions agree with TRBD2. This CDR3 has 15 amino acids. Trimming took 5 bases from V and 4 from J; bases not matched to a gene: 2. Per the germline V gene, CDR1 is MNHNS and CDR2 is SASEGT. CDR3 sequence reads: CASSKGLAGGETQYF. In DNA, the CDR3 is TGTGCCAGCAGTAAGGGACTAGCGGGAGGAGAGACCCAGTACTTC.

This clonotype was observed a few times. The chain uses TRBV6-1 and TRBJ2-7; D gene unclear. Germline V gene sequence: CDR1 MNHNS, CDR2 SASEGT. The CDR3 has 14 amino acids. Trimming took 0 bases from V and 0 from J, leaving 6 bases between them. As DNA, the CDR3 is TGTGCCAGCAGTGAAGCCTGGCGCTCCTACGAGCAGTACTTC. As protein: CASSEAWRSYEQYF.

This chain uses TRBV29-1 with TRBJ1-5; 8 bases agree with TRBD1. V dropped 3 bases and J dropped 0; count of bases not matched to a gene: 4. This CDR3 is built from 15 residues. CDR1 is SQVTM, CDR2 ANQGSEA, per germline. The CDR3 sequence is CSVEDRVYSNQPQHF. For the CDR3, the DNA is TGCAGCGTTGAGGACAGGGTATATAGCAATCAGCCCCAGCATTTT.

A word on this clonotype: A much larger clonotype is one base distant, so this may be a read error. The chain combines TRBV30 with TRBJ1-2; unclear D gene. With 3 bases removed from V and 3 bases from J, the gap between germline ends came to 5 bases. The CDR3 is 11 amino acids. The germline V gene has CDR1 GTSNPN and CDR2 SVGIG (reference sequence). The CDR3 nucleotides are TGTGCCTGGAGACGGGACTATGGCTACACCTTC. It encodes CAWRRDYGYTF.

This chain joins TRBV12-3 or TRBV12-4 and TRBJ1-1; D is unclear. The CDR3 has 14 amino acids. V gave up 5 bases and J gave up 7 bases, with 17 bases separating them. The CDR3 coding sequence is TGTGCCAGCAGTCCCACATACAGAGGATATGAAGCTTTCTTT. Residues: CASSPTYRGYEAFF.

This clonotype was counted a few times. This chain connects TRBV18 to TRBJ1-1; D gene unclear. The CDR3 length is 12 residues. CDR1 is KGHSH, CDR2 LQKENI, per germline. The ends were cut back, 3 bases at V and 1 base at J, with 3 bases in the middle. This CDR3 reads CASSPENTEAFF. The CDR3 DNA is TGTGCCAGCTCACCGGAGAACACTGAAGCTTTCTTT.

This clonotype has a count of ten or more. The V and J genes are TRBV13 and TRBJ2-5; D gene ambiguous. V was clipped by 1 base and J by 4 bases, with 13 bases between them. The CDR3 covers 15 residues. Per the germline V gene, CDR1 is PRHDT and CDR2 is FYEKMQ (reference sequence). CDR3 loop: CASSLAGRQLETQYF. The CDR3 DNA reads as TGTGCCAGCAGCTTAGCCGGACGGCAGCTAGAGACCCAGTACTTC.

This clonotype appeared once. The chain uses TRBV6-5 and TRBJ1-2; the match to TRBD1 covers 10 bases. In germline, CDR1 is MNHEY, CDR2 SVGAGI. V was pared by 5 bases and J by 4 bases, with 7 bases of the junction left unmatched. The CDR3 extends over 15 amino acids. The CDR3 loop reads CASSNTGTGVYGYTF. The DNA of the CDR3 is TGTGCCAGCAGTAACACCGGGACAGGGGTCTATGGCTACACCTTC.

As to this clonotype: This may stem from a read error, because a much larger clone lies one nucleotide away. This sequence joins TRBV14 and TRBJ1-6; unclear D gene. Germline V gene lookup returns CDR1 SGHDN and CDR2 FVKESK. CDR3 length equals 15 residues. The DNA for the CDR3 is TGTGCCAGCAGCCAAGATGGGAGACGGGGTTCACACCTCCACTTT. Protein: CASSQDGRRGSHLHF. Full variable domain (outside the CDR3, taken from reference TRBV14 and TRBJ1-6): EAGVTQFPSHSVIEKGQTVTLRCDPISGHDNLYWYRRVMGKEIKFLLHFVKESKQDESGMPNNRFLAERTGGTYSTLKVQPAELEDSGVYFCASSQDGRRGSHLHFGNGTRLTVT.

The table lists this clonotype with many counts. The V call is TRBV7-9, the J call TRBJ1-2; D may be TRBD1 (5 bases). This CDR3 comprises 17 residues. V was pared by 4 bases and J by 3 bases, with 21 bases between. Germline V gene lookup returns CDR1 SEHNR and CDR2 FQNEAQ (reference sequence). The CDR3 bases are TGTGCCAGCAGCTCCCCCTTTGGGCCGGGGGTCTACTATGGCTACACCTTC. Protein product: CASSSPFGPGVYYGYTF.

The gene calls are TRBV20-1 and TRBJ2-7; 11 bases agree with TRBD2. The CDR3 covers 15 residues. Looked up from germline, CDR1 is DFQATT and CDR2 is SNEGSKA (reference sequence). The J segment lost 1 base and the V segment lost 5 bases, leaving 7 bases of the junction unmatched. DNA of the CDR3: TGCAGTGCTCTTTCCGGGACTAGCGGTTCCTACGAGCAGTACTTC. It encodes CSALSGTSGSYEQYF.

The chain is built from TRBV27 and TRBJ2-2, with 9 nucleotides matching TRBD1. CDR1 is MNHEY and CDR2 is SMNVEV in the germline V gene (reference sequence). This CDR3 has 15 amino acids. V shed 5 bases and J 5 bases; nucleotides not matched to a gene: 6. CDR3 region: CASSAGQGLTGELFF. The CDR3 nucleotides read TGTGCCAGCAGTGCGGGACAGGGCCTGACCGGGGAGCTGTTTTTT.

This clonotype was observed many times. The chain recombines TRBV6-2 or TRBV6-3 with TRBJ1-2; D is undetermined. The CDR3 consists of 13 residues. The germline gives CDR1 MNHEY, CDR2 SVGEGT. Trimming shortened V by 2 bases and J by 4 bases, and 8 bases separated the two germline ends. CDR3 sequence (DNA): TGTGCCAGCAGTTACAGGGATTCCTATGGCTACACCTTC. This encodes CASSYRDSYGYTF.

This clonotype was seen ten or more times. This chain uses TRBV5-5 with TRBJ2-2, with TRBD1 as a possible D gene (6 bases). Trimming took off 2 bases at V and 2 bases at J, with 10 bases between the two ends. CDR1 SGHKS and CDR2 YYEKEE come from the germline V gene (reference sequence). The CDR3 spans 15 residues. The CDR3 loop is CASSFRGDNTGELFF. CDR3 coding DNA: TGTGCCAGCAGCTTCAGGGGCGATAACACCGGGGAGCTGTTTTTT.

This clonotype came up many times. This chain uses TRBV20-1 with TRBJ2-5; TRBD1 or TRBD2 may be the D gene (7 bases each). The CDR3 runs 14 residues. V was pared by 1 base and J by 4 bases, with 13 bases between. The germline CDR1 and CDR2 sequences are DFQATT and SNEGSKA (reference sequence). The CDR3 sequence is CSARVAGGGETQYF. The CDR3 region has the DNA TGCAGTGCTAGAGTAGCAGGGGGGGGAGAGACCCAGTACTTC.

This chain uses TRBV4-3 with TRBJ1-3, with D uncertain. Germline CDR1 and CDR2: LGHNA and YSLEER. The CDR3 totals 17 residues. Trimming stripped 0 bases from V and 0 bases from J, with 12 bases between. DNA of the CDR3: TGCGCCAGCAGCCAAGATCAGGTAGCGAGCTCTGGAAACACCATATATTTT. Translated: CASSQDQVASSGNTIYF.

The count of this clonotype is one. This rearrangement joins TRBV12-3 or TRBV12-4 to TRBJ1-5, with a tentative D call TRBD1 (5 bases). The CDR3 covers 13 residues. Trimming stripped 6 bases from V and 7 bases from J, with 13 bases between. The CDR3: CASRGDGIQPQHF. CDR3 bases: TGTGCCAGCAGGGGGGACGGTATCCAGCCCCAGCATTTT.

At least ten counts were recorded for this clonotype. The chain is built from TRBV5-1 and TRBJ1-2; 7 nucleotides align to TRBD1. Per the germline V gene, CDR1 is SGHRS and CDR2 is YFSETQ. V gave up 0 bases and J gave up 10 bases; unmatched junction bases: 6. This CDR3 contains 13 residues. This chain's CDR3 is CASSLGTGGPYTF. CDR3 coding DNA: TGCGCCAGCAGCTTGGGGACAGGCGGCCCCTACACCTTC.